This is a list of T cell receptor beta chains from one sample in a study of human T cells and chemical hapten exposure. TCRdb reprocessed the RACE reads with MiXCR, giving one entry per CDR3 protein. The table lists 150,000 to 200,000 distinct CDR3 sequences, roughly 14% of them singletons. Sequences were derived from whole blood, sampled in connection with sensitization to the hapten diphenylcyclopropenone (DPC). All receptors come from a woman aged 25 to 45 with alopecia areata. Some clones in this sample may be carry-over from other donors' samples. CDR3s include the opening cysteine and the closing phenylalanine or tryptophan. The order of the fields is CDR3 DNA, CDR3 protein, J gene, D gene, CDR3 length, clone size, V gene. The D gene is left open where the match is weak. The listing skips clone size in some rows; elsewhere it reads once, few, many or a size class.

CDR3 DNA: TGTGCCAGCAGCCAATCAACCCCTGGAGGCTACACCTTC
CDR3 protein: CASSQSTPGGYTF
J gene: TRBJ1-2
D gene: -
CDR3 length: 13
clone size: many
V gene: TRBV16

CDR3 DNA: TGTGCCAGCAGCGTAATGCCCGGGACGGATAGCAATCAGCCCCAGCATTTT
CDR3 protein: CASSVMPGTDSNQPQHF
J gene: TRBJ1-5
D gene: -
CDR3 length: 17
clone size: -
V gene: TRBV28

CDR3 DNA: TGTGCCAGCACCTCGGGGGTCTACGTCGGGGAGCTGTTTTTT
CDR3 protein: CASTSGVYVGELFF
J gene: TRBJ2-2
D gene: -
CDR3 length: 14
clone size: -
V gene: TRBV12-3/TRBV12-4

CDR3 DNA: TGTGCCAGCGGGGGGCAGGGACAATCTATGAACACTGAAGCTTTCTTT
CDR3 protein: CASGGQGQSMNTEAFF
J gene: TRBJ1-1
D gene: -
CDR3 length: 16
clone size: many
V gene: TRBV11-3

CDR3 DNA: TGTGCCAGCTCACCGGACGGGGATAGGACTGAAGCTTTCTTT
CDR3 protein: CASSPDGDRTEAFF
J gene: TRBJ1-1
D gene: -
CDR3 length: 14
clone size: few
V gene: TRBV18

CDR3 DNA: TGTGCCAGCAGTTACGTGGGCCAGACGACTTCACCCCTCCACTTT
CDR3 protein: CASSYVGQTTSPLHF
J gene: TRBJ1-6
D gene: -
CDR3 length: 15
clone size: few
V gene: TRBV6-6

CDR3 DNA: TGCAGCGTGGGGCCCCGGGACAGGAACTACGAGCAGTACTTC
CDR3 protein: CSVGPRDRNYEQYF
J gene: TRBJ2-7
D gene: TRBD1
CDR3 length: 14
clone size: few
V gene: TRBV29-1

CDR3 DNA: TGTGCCAGCAGCAAAGGCAGGGGCACCGGGGAGCTGTTTTTT
CDR3 protein: CASSKGRGTGELFF
J gene: TRBJ2-2
D gene: -
CDR3 length: 14
clone size: -
V gene: TRBV21-1

CDR3 DNA: TGCAGCGTTCGGACTCAGAACACTGAAGCTTTCTTT
CDR3 protein: CSVRTQNTEAFF
J gene: TRBJ1-1
D gene: -
CDR3 length: 12
clone size: many
V gene: TRBV29-1

CDR3 DNA: TGTGCCAGCAGCTTAGCACTAGCGGGGATCACCGGGGAGCTGTTTTTT
CDR3 protein: CASSLALAGITGELFF
J gene: TRBJ2-2
D gene: TRBD2
CDR3 length: 16
clone size: few
V gene: TRBV11-3

CDR3 DNA: TGTGCCAGCAGGCGATGGAGGGGAGATGAAGCTTTCTTT
CDR3 protein: CASRRWRGDEAFF
J gene: TRBJ1-1
D gene: -
CDR3 length: 13
clone size: -
V gene: TRBV6-5

CDR3 DNA: TGCAGTGCTAGCCGCCGCGGCGGGACTAGAGTGACCCAGTACTTC
CDR3 protein: CSASRRGGTRVTQYF
J gene: TRBJ2-5
D gene: TRBD2
CDR3 length: 15
clone size: -
V gene: TRBV20-1

CDR3 DNA: TGTGCCAGCAGCGGAGCGGGGGGGCTTACCGGGGAGCTGTTTTTT
CDR3 protein: CASSGAGGLTGELFF
J gene: TRBJ2-2
D gene: TRBD2
CDR3 length: 15
clone size: few
V gene: TRBV5-5

CDR3 DNA: TGCAGCGTTGGCTTACGGCTAGCGGGAAATGAGCAGTTCTTC
CDR3 protein: CSVGLRLAGNEQFF
J gene: TRBJ2-1
D gene: TRBD2
CDR3 length: 14
clone size: few
V gene: TRBV29-1